The 26 T cell receptor beta chains listed next were all sequenced from one sample in a study of blood T cell repertoires in COVID-19. TCRdb's copy holds only in-frame clones and misses some; the assay was immunoSEQ multiplex PCR. The sample has around 91,000 clones, 85% seen once. The sample comprised peripheral blood. The source of these receptors is a man aged 80 or over with acute or convalescent COVID-19.

There are a few counts of this clone. The chain employs TRBV19 and TRBJ2-7; 7 bases agree with TRBD2. This CDR3 is built from 15 residues. Germline V gene sequence: CDR1 LNHDA, CDR2 SQIVND (reference sequence). The V gene end was trimmed by 1 base and the J gene end by 2 bases; junction bases not matched to a gene: 5. CDR3 sequence (DNA): TGTGCCAGTAGTATAGTAGGGACTAACCCCTACGAGCAGTACTTC. It is translated as CASSIVGTNPYEQYF.

This clone showed up many times. The chain combines TRBV6-5 with TRBJ2-7; 11 nucleotides align to TRBD1. The CDR3 has 13 amino acids. The germline V gene encodes CDR1 MNHEY and CDR2 SVGAGI. J lost 5 bases, V lost 6 bases, and 3 bases had no gene match. The CDR3 sequence is CASSRTGGDEQYF. The DNA of the CDR3 is TGTGCCAGCAGCCGGACAGGGGGCGACGAGCAGTACTTC.

This rearrangement joins TRBV6-5 to TRBJ1-1; TRBD1 aligns across 8 bases. V was pared by 9 bases and J by 1 base, with 1 base of the junction left unmatched. The CDR3 contains 12 residues. In germline, CDR1 is MNHEY, CDR2 SVGAGI. DNA for the CDR3: TGTGCCAGTGGACAGGGGAACACTGAAGCTTTCTTT. Amino acid sequence: CASGQGNTEAFF.

The chain joins TRBV7-9 to TRBJ2-7; TRBD1 might be the D (6 bases). V gave up 5 bases and J gave up 2 bases, with 13 bases separating them. The CDR3 totals 14 residues. Germline CDR1 SEHNR, CDR2 FQNEAQ (reference sequence). CDR3 in amino acids: CASSRDTVPYEQYF. Written as DNA, the CDR3 is TGTGCCAGCAGCCGGGACACCGTCCCCTACGAGCAGTACTTC. The whole variable domain, filled in from reference TRBV7-9 and TRBJ2-7, reads DTGVSQNPRHKITKRGQNVTFRCDPISEHNRLYWYRQTLGQGPEFLTYFQNEAQLEKSRLLSDRFSAERPKGSFSTLEIQRTEQGDSAMYLCASSRDTVPYEQYFGPGTRLTVT.

V is TRBV2 and J is TRBJ2-7; 14 bases line up with TRBD2. The V segment lost 9 bases and the J segment 4 bases; nucleotides outside the gene matches: 14. The CDR3 contains 17 residues. CDR1 and CDR2 from the germline V gene are SNHLY and FYNNEI. CDR3 in amino acids: CARTPGLAGVGKYEQYF. As DNA, the CDR3 is TGTGCCAGAACACCGGGACTAGCGGGAGTAGGGAAGTACGAGCAGTACTTC.

A few counts support this clone. The gene calls are TRBV6-5 and TRBJ1-5; D not resolved. Germline V lookup: CDR1 MNHEY, CDR2 SVGAGI. CDR3 length: 14 residues. V lost 7 bases and J 1 base, leaving 11 bases between the germline ends. The CDR3 sequence: CASKAAGSNQPQHF. The CDR3 DNA sequence: TGTGCCAGCAAAGCGGCGGGAAGCAATCAGCCCCAGCATTTT.

J is TRBJ2-3 and V is TRBV18; no definite D call. V was trimmed by 3 bases and J by 0 bases, leaving 7 bases between them. There are 14 residues in the CDR3. CDR1 is KGHSH and CDR2 is LQKENI in the germline V gene. CDR3 loop: CASSPSISTDTQYF. The CDR3 DNA reads as TGTGCCAGCTCACCGTCCATTAGCACAGATACGCAGTATTTT.

The CDR3 loop reads CASSSGTSGRLSDTQYF. The CDR3 bases are TGTGCCAGCAGCTCAGGGACTAGCGGGAGATTATCAGATACGCAGTATTTT. This chain uses TRBV7-3 with TRBJ2-3, with 14 bases identical to TRBD2. The CDR3 length is 17 residues. The ends lost 4 bases at V and 4 bases at J; junction bases unmatched: 7. The germline CDR1 and CDR2 sequences are SGHTA and FQGTGA. The entire variable domain, with the rest obtained from reference TRBV7-3 and TRBJ2-3, is as follows: GAGVSQTPSNKVTEKGKYVELRCDPISGHTALYWYRQSLGQGPEFLIYFQGTGAADDSGLPNDRFFAVRPEGSVSTLKIQRTERGDSAVYLCASSSGTSGRLSDTQYFGPGTRLTVL.

This clone was detected many times. The gene calls are TRBV10-3 and TRBJ2-6; D perhaps matches TRBD1 (5 bases). This CDR3 has 17 residues. Trimming cost V 2 bases and J 0 bases, with 11 bases left between them. Per the germline V gene, CDR1 is ENHRY and CDR2 is SYGVKD. The CDR3 region is CAISEGAEDSGANVLTF. DNA of the CDR3: TGTGCCATCAGTGAGGGGGCCGAGGACTCTGGGGCCAACGTCCTGACTTTC.

This rearrangement joins TRBV28 to TRBJ1-6; no clear D. Germline V gene data show CDR1 as MDHEN and CDR2 as SYDVKM. The length of the CDR3 is 17 residues. V dropped 6 bases and J dropped 0 bases, with 15 bases sitting between them. CDR3 nucleotide sequence: TGTGCCAGCAGCTTCCCACCAGGTAGCTCCTATAATTCACCCCTCCACTTT. Amino acid sequence: CASSFPPGSSYNSPLHF.

The chain joins TRBV12-5 to TRBJ2-2; 8 positions match TRBD2. Trimming at V came to 1 base and at J to 1 base, leaving 5 bases not matched to a gene. The CDR3 has 17 amino acids. Germline V gene lookup returns CDR1 LGHNT and CDR2 FRNRAP. CDR3 in amino acids: CASGLAPLAGNTGELFF. In nucleotides, the CDR3 is TGTGCTAGTGGTTTGGCCCCCCTAGCGGGGAACACCGGGGAGCTGTTTTTT. Drawing the rest from reference TRBV12-5 and TRBJ2-2, the complete variable domain is DARVTQTPRHKVTEMGQEVTMRCQPILGHNTVFWYRQTMMQGLELLAYFRNRAPLDDSGMPKDRFSAEMPDATLATLKIQPSEPRDSAVYFCASGLAPLAGNTGELFFGEGSRLTVL.

The chain recombines TRBV5-1 with TRBJ2-4; TRBD2 aligns across 10 bases. The CDR3 is made up of 18 amino acids. The V segment lost 2 bases and the J segment 7 bases; nucleotides outside the gene matches: 15. CDR1 SGHRS and CDR2 YFSETQ come from the germline V gene. The CDR3 region is CASSLAVASGSYGNIQYF. The CDR3 region has the DNA TGCGCCAGCAGCTTAGCAGTGGCTAGCGGGAGTTACGGGAACATTCAGTACTTC.

This chain uses TRBV14 with TRBJ2-1; TRBD2 matches 8 bases. Germline lookup yields CDR1 SGHDN and CDR2 FVKESK. This CDR3 region has 19 residues. The V gene end was trimmed by 3 bases and the J gene end by 3 bases; junction bases not matched to a gene: 16. CDR3 in amino acids: CASSHSVRRAGAHYNEQFF. The CDR3 nucleotides read TGTGCCAGCAGCCACTCCGTTCGCCGAGCGGGAGCCCACTACAATGAGCAGTTCTTC.

This sequence joins TRBV15 and TRBJ2-1; no firm D call. V was pared by 0 bases and J by 8 bases, with 20 bases between. This CDR3 is 17 amino acids long. The germline V gene has CDR1 LNHNV and CDR2 YYDKDF (reference sequence). In DNA, the CDR3 is TGTGCCACCAGCAGAGATCGTTTGATAGCACCGTTTGATGAGCAGTTCTTC. Its translation is CATSRDRLIAPFDEQFF.

V is TRBV27 and J is TRBJ2-3; 13 bases line up with TRBD2. The CDR3 totals 16 residues. The germline V gene has CDR1 MNHEY and CDR2 SMNVEV (reference sequence). With 6 bases clipped from V and 2 bases from J, the junction kept 5 bases outside the gene matches. For the CDR3, the DNA is TGTGCCAGCAGCCTGGGGACTAGCGGGACCACAGATACGCAGTATTTT. Translating it yields CASSLGTSGTTDTQYF.

The gene calls are TRBV18 and TRBJ2-7; 7 bases line up with TRBD1. CDR3 length: 16 amino acids. Trimming removed 2 bases from V and 1 base from J; junction bases left unmatched: 8. Germline V gene data show CDR1 as KGHSH and CDR2 as LQKENI. The CDR3 DNA sequence: TGTGCCAGCTCACCAGTCGGACAGGTCGTATCCTACGAGCAGTACTTC. Translating gives CASSPVGQVVSYEQYF.

The J gene is TRBJ1-1, the V gene TRBV18, with 10 bases aligning to TRBD1. This CDR3 spans 19 amino acids. V dropped 1 base and J dropped 0; count of bases not matched to a gene: 11. CDR1 KGHSH and CDR2 LQKENI come from the germline V gene. CDR3 DNA: TGTGCCAGCTCACCACACCAAGGACAGGGGGGGCTCATGAACACTGAAGCTTTCTTT. The encoded protein is CASSPHQGQGGLMNTEAFF.

This chain's CDR3 is CASNRGTAKFDQPQHF. The CDR3 nucleotides read TGTGCCAGCAACCGGGGGACAGCGAAATTCGATCAGCCCCAGCATTTT. The rearrangement uses TRBV13 and TRBJ1-5; TRBD1 matches 7 bases. Trimming removed 7 bases from V and 5 bases from J; junction bases left unmatched: 14. The CDR3 is 16 residues long. Germline V gene sequence: CDR1 PRHDT, CDR2 FYEKMQ (reference sequence).

This sequence joins TRBV18 and TRBJ2-1, with D possibly matching TRBD2 (5 bases). The CDR3 totals 15 residues. Between the trimmed V and J ends, which lost 1 base and 2 bases, there was a span of 9 bases. Germline V gene sequence: CDR1 KGHSH, CDR2 LQKENI. CDR3 amino acids: CASSPRRAPYNEQFF. The CDR3 nucleotides are TGTGCCAGCTCACCACGGCGGGCTCCCTACAATGAGCAGTTCTTC.

V usage is TRBV6-5 and J usage is TRBJ1-4, with a weak D call TRBD1 (6 bases). Germline V CDR1 and CDR2: MNHEY, SVGAGI. The CDR3 consists of 15 residues. Trimming removed 7 bases at V and 2 bases at J, with 14 bases between. The CDR3 protein is CASTTGQITNEKLFF. The CDR3 DNA follows: TGTGCCAGCACAACAGGACAGATCACTAATGAAAAACTGTTTTTT.

The gene calls are TRBV28 and TRBJ2-3; D unresolved. This CDR3 has 17 amino acids. The V and J ends lost 2 bases and 0 bases respectively, with 15 bases between them. Germline lookup yields CDR1 MDHEN and CDR2 SYDVKM. The CDR3 protein is CASSLETVRYSTDTQYF. DNA for the CDR3: TGTGCCAGCAGTTTAGAAACAGTAAGATATAGCACAGATACGCAGTATTTT.

The chain employs TRBV7-6 and TRBJ2-5, with TRBD2 matching over 12 bases. From germline, CDR1 is SGHVS and CDR2 FNYEAQ. This CDR3 has 15 amino acids. The J segment lost 5 bases and the V segment lost 4 bases, leaving 5 bases of the junction unmatched. Here the CDR3 reads CASSSQLAGGETQYF. As DNA, the CDR3 is TGTGCCAGCAGCTCGCAGCTAGCGGGAGGGGAGACCCAGTACTTC.

The chain carries TRBV4-1 and TRBJ1-1; TRBD1 might be the D (5 bases). This CDR3 has 15 amino acids. Germline V gene lookup returns CDR1 MGHRA and CDR2 YSYEKL. V was shortened by 1 base and J by 0 bases, with 9 bases between the two germline ends. CDR3 protein: CASSQGEGMNTEAFF. The CDR3 DNA sequence: TGCGCCAGCAGCCAAGGGGAGGGGATGAACACTGAAGCTTTCTTT.

The gene calls are TRBV6-6 and TRBJ2-3, with TRBD2 as a possible D gene (5 bases). The ends were cut back, 2 bases at V and 0 bases at J, with 6 bases in the middle. The CDR3 extends over 14 amino acids. Looked up from germline, CDR1 is MNHNY and CDR2 is SVGAGI (reference sequence). The CDR3 region is CASSYRGSTDTQYF. The CDR3 region has the DNA TGTGCCAGCAGTTACCGCGGGAGCACAGATACGCAGTATTTT.

The chain combines TRBV4-2 with TRBJ1-2; no clear D. CDR3 length equals 15 residues. The germline V gene has CDR1 LGHNA and CDR2 YNFKEQ. The V gene lost 0 bases and the J gene lost 6 bases, with 14 bases spanning the gap. DNA of the CDR3: TGTGCCAGCAGCCAAGAGGGCAGCGGGAAACATGGCTACACCTTC. Translated: CASSQEGSGKHGYTF.

The V call is TRBV9, the J call TRBJ2-5, with 10 bases matching TRBD2. The J segment lost 1 base and the V segment lost 3 bases, leaving 6 bases of the junction unmatched. The CDR3 is made up of 16 amino acids. In germline, CDR1 is SGDLS, CDR2 YYNGEE. CDR3 in amino acids: CASSALLAGFQETQYF. The CDR3 DNA is TGTGCCAGCAGCGCGTTACTAGCGGGGTTCCAAGAGACCCAGTACTTC.